What follows are 19 T cell receptor beta chains derived from one specimen sequenced in a study of blood T cell repertoires in COVID-19. This table comes from immunoSEQ multiplex PCR, and its TCRdb copy is limited to in-frame clones, with some not included. The repertoire has approximately 200,000 clones, 80% to 90% of them found once; the top ten carry almost 4.5%. The source material was peripheral blood. The receptor source for this set is a man aged 50 to 59 with acute or convalescent COVID-19.

This chain connects TRBV24-1 to TRBJ2-5; D call uncertain. The germline CDR1 and CDR2 sequences are KGHDR and SFDVKD. CDR3 length: 13 amino acids. V lost 4 bases, J lost 5 bases, and 10 bases lay in between. CDR3 sequence reads: CATSDGVLETQYF. The CDR3 bases are TGTGCCACCAGTGACGGTGTATTGGAGACCCAGTACTTC.

This chain links TRBV11-3 with TRBJ1-1; D may be TRBD1 (5 bases). V lost 5 bases to trimming and J lost 5 bases, with 12 bases between them. The CDR3 contains 13 residues. From germline, CDR1 is SGHNT and CDR2 YENEEA. CDR3 bases: TGTGCCAGCAGCCAAGGGGCTCGGACTGAAGCTTTCTTT. Protein: CASSQGARTEAFF. Full variable domain (remainder filled in from reference TRBV11-3 and TRBJ1-1): EAGVVQSPRYKIIEKKQPVAFWCNPISGHNTLYWYLQNLGQGPELLIRYENEEAVDDSQLPKDRFSAERLKGVDSTLKIQPAELGDSAVYLCASSQGARTEAFFGQGTRLTVV.

This clone appeared a few times. The chain is built from TRBV25-1 and TRBJ1-1; TRBD1 matches at 7 bases. Germline-derived CDR1 and CDR2 are MGHDK and SYGVNS. Trimming cost V 1 base and J 4 bases; bases outside gene matches: 6. This CDR3 comprises 15 residues. CDR3 DNA: TGTGCCAGCAGTGAATCCAGGGGGAGATTCACTGAAGCTTTCTTT. Amino acids: CASSESRGRFTEAFF.

J is TRBJ2-7 and V is TRBV7-2; 11 bases fit TRBD2. With 8 bases clipped from V and 1 base from J, the junction kept 7 bases outside the gene matches. CDR1 is SGHTA, CDR2 FQGNSA, per germline. The CDR3 contains 15 residues. The chain's CDR3 is CASGFTSGGSYEQYF. CDR3 coding DNA: TGTGCCAGCGGATTTACTAGCGGGGGTTCCTACGAGCAGTACTTC.

This clone occurred once. V and J are TRBV30 and TRBJ1-1; a possible D gene is TRBD1 (5 bases). This CDR3 spans 14 amino acids. Trimming removed 0 bases at V and 0 bases at J, with 8 bases between. Germline V gives CDR1 GTSNPN, CDR2 SVGIG (reference sequence). The chain's CDR3 is CAWSVPGMNTEAFF. In nucleotides, the CDR3 is TGTGCCTGGAGTGTACCAGGGATGAACACTGAAGCTTTCTTT.

This chain connects TRBV5-1 to TRBJ2-2; 10 bases are a match to TRBD1. J lost 8 bases, V lost 4 bases, and 11 bases had no gene match. This CDR3 region has 16 residues. Germline V gene data show CDR1 as SGHRS and CDR2 as YFSETQ. For the CDR3, the DNA is TGCGCCAGCAGCACGTTGGGGACAGGGGATTTTGGGGAGCTGTTTTTT. Translated, it gives CASSTLGTGDFGELFF.

This CDR3 is CAWSAPPGSSQDTQYF. CDR3 DNA sequence: TGTGCCTGGAGTGCCCCCCCAGGTTCCTCACAAGATACGCAGTATTTT. The chain is built from TRBV30 and TRBJ2-3, with no clear D. The CDR3 sequence is 16 residues long. Germline V CDR1 and CDR2: GTSNPN, SVGIG (reference sequence). The V and J ends lost 1 base and 5 bases respectively, with 19 bases between them.

This clone was observed a single time. This chain links TRBV6-1 with TRBJ2-7; the match to TRBD1 covers 7 bases. The germline V gene encodes CDR1 MNHNS and CDR2 SASEGT. The CDR3 spans 15 residues. V dropped 0 bases and J dropped 8; count of bases not matched to a gene: 10. CDR3: CASSEAGTEFRKQYF. The CDR3 DNA is TGTGCCAGCAGTGAAGCGGGGACAGAGTTTAGGAAGCAGTACTTC.

This chain connects TRBV5-5 to TRBJ1-5; 7 bases align to TRBD1. CDR1 is SGHKS and CDR2 is YYEKEE in the germline V gene (reference sequence). Losses at the gene ends were 1 base for V and 7 bases for J; bases not matched to a gene: 5. The CDR3 contains 14 residues. CDR3 nucleotides: TGTGCCAGCAGCTTGACAGGGGAAAGACAGCCCCAGCATTTT. Translated, it gives CASSLTGERQPQHF.

The chain couples TRBV6-6 to TRBJ2-7; tentatively, D is TRBD1 (5 bases). The CDR3 is 15 amino acids. The ends were cut back, 2 bases at V and 2 bases at J, with 13 bases in the middle. Germline CDR1 is MNHNY and CDR2 is SVGAGI (reference sequence). The CDR3 sequence is CASSYLGDRAYEQYF. The CDR3 nucleotides read TGTGCCAGCAGTTACCTCGGTGACAGAGCCTACGAGCAGTACTTC.

The gene calls are TRBV29-1 and TRBJ2-3, with TRBD1 matching over 7 bases. This CDR3 has 16 residues. CDR1 is SQVTM, CDR2 ANQGSEA, per germline. Losses at the gene ends were 0 bases for V and 8 bases for J; bases not matched to a gene: 14. The CDR3: CSVEDRQGTESGTQYF. CDR3 coding DNA: TGCAGCGTTGAAGATCGACAAGGGACAGAGAGTGGTACGCAGTATTTT.

This chain connects TRBV11-2 to TRBJ1-2; a weak D match, TRBD1 (6 bases). V lost 1 base, J lost 7 bases, and 13 bases lay in between. The germline V gene has CDR1 SGHAT and CDR2 FQNNGV. The CDR3 extends over 14 amino acids. The CDR3 nucleotides are TGTGCCAGCAGCTTAGGACAGGTCTCGGGTGGCTACACCTTC. Translation: CASSLGQVSGGYTF.

J is TRBJ2-5 and V is TRBV5-1; 11 bases agree with TRBD2. The V gene's germline CDR1 is SGHRS and CDR2 YFSETQ. Trimming took 0 bases from V and 0 from J; bases not matched to a gene: 4. The length of the CDR3 is 17 residues. CDR3 sequence reads: CASSLASGGPYQETQYF. In nucleotides, the CDR3 is TGCGCCAGCAGCTTGGCTAGCGGGGGGCCGTACCAAGAGACCCAGTACTTC.

The chain links TRBV19 to TRBJ2-7, with D possibly being TRBD2 (6 bases). The CDR3 extends over 15 amino acids. Germline loops: CDR1 LNHDA, CDR2 SQIVND (reference sequence). Trimming cost V 4 bases and J 0 bases, with 13 bases left between them. In DNA form, the CDR3 reads TGTGCCAGTAGTAATATCCCCGGGGGCTCCTACGAGCAGTACTTC. Translating it yields CASSNIPGGSYEQYF.

The chain carries TRBV19 and TRBJ1-5; D unresolved. Trimming took off 1 base at V and 2 bases at J, with 3 bases between the two ends. The CDR3 covers 13 residues. Germline values: CDR1 LNHDA, CDR2 SQIVND (reference sequence). In DNA, the CDR3 is TGTGCCAGTAGTATAGTCGGCAATCAGCCCCAGCATTTT. This sequence encodes CASSIVGNQPQHF. Using reference TRBV19 and TRBJ1-5 for the parts outside the CDR3, the full variable domain is DGGITQSPKYLFRKEGQNVTLSCEQNLNHDAMYWYRQDPGQGLRLIYYSQIVNDFQKGDIAEGYSVSREKKESFPLTVTSAQKNPTAFYLCASSIVGNQPQHFGDGTRLSIL.

The chain employs TRBV20-1 and TRBJ2-7; D perhaps matches TRBD1 (6 bases). CDR3 size: 14 residues. V dropped 3 bases and J dropped 3 bases, with 15 bases sitting between them. CDR1 and CDR2 from the germline V gene are DFQATT and SNEGSKA (reference sequence). CDR3 sequence: CSASRTDSGYEQYF. In DNA, the CDR3 is TGCAGTGCTAGTAGGACGGACAGCGGCTACGAGCAGTACTTC.

In this sample, this clone turned up once. This sequence joins TRBV6-5 and TRBJ1-2, with 7 nucleotides matching TRBD1. Germline CDR1 MNHEY, CDR2 SVGAGI. With V trimmed by 6 bases and J by 4 bases, 2 bases remained unmatched. CDR3 length: 12 amino acids. The CDR3 loop is CASSGQVYGYTF. In DNA, the CDR3 is TGTGCCAGCAGCGGACAGGTCTATGGCTACACCTTC.

This clone showed up just once. Sequence at one end of the junction differs from germline and may be a read error. The chain couples TRBV7-8 to TRBJ2-3; D is possibly TRBD2 (6 bases). Germline V gives CDR1 SGHVS, CDR2 FQNEAQ. The CDR3 sequence is 13 residues long. CDR3 sequence reads: CASSRDSSSRGLF. The CDR3 coding sequence is TGTGCCAGCAGTCGGGACTCCTCGTCCCGGGGTCTTTTT.

The chain combines TRBV2 with TRBJ2-7; a weak D match, TRBD1 (5 bases). The germline V and J ends were trimmed by 7 bases and 0 bases, with 13 bases remaining between them. From germline, CDR1 is SNHLY and CDR2 FYNNEI. The CDR3 is made up of 14 amino acids. The CDR3 nucleotides read TGTGCCAGCAACCCTCCAGGGCTCTCCTACGAGCAGTACTTC. It yields the protein CASNPPGLSYEQYF. The full variable domain, its missing parts supplied by reference TRBV2 and TRBJ2-7, is EPEVTQTPSHQVTQMGQEVILRCVPISNHLYFYWYRQILGQKVEFLVSFYNNEISEKSEIFDDQFSVERPDGSNFTLKIRSTKLEDSAMYFCASNPPGLSYEQYFGPGTRLTVT.